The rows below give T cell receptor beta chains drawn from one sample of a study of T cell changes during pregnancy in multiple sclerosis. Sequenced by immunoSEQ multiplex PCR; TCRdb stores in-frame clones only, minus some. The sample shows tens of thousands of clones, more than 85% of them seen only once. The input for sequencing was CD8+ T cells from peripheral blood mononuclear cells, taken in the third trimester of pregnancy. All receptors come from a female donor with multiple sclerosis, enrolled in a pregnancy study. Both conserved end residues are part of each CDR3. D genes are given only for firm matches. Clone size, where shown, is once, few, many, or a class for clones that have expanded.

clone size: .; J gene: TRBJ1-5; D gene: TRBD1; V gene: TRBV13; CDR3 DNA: TGTGCCAGCAGCTTACAGGGACAGGGTCATAGCAATCAGCCCCAGCATTTT; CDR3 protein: CASSLQGQGHSNQPQHF
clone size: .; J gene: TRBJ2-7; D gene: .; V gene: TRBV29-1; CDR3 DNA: TGCAGCGCAGGGGGAGGAACGTACGAGCAGTACTTC; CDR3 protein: CSAGGGTYEQYF
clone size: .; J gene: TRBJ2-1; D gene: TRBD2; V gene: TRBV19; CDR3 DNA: TGTGCCAGTAGTACCGTAGCGGGAACGGCGAATGAGCAGTTCTTC; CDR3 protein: CASSTVAGTANEQFF
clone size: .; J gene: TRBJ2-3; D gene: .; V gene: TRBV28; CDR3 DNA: TGTGCCAGCAGTTTAGGGGCTCCAGATACGCAGTATTTT; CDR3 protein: CASSLGAPDTQYF
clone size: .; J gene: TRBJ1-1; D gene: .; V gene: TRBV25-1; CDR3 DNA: TGTGCCAGCAGTTCCTCCAGGGCTGAAGCTTTCTTT; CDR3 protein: CASSSSRAEAFF
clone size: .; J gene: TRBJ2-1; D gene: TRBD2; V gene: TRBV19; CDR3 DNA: TGTGCCAGTACCTACAGCGGGAGGGCGGAGGATGAGCAGTTCTTC; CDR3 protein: CASTYSGRAEDEQFF
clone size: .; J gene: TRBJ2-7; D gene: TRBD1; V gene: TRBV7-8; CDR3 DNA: TGTGCCAGCAAGGTGGGACAGTCCTACGAGCAGTACTTC; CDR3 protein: CASKVGQSYEQYF
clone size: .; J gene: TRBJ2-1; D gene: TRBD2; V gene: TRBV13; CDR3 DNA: TGTGCCAGCAGACGCGGACTAGCGGGGTACAATGAGCAGTTCTTC; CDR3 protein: CASRRGLAGYNEQFF
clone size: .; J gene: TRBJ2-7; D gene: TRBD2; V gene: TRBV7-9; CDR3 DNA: TGTGCCAGCCGTCCTGCCGGGACTAGCTTTCCCGAGCAGTACTTC; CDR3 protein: CASRPAGTSFPEQYF
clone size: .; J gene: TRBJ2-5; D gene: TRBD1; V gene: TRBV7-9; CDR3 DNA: TGTGCCAGCAGCGTAGCCGGGACAGGGAGTGAGACCCAGTACTTC; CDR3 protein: CASSVAGTGSETQYF
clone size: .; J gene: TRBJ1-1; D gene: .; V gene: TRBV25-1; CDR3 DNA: TGTGCCAGCAGTGAGAGTGTCACTCAACCCGCTTTCTTT; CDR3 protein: CASSESVTQPAFF
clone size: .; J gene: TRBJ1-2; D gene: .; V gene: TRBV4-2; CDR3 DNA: TGTGCCAGCAGCCCCGGACAAGAGGCGAACTATGGCTACACCTTC; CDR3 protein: CASSPGQEANYGYTF
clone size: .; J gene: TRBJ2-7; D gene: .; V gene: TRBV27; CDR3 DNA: TGTGCCAGCAGTACCCTACAGGGCTCCTACGAGCAGTACTTC; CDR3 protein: CASSTLQGSYEQYF
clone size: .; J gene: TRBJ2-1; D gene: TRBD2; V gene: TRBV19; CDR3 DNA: TGTGCCAGTAGAGCTAGCGGGAGCACCTACAATGAGCAGTTCTTC; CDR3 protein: CASRASGSTYNEQFF
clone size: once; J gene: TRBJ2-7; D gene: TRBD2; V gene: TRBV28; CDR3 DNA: TGTGCCAGCAGTGAAATAGCGGGAGGGCGACCCGAGCAGTACTTC; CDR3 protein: CASSEIAGGRPEQYF
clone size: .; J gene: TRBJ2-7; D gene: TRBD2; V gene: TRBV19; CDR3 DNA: TGTGCCAGTACCTATAGCGGGAGCGAATACGAGCAGTACTTC; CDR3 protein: CASTYSGSEYEQYF
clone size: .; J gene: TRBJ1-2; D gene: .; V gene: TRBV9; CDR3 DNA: TGTGCCAGCAGCTCCACAGGCTATGGCTACACCTTC; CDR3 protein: CASSSTGYGYTF